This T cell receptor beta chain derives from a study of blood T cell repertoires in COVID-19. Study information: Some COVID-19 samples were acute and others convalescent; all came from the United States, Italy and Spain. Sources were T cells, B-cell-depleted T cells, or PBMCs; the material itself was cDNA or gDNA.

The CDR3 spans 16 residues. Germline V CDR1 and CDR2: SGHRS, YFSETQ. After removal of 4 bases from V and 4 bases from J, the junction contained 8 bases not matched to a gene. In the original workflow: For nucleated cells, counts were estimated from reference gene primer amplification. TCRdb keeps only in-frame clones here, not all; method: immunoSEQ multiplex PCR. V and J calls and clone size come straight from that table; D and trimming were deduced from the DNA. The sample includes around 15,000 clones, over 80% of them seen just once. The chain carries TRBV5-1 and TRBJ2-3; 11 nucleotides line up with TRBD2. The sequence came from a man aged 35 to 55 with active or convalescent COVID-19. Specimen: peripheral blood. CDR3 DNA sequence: TGCGCCAGCAGCCGCCCTCTAGCGGGGGGTTCAGATACGCAGTATTTT. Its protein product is CASSRPLAGGSDTQYF.